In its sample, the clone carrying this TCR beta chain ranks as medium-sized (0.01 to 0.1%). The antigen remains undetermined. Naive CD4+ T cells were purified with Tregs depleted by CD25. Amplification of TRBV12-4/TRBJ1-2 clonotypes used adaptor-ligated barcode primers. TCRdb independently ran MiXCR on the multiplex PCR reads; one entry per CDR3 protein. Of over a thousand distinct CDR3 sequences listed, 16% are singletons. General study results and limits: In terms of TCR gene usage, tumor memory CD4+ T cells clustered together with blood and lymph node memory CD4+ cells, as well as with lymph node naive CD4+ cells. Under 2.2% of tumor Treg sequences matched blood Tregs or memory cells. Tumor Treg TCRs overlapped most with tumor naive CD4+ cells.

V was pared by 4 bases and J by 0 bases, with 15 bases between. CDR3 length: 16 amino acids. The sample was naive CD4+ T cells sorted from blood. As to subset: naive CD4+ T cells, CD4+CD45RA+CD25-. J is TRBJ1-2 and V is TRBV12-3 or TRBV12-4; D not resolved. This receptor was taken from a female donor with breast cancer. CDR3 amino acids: CASSSGRSSANYGYTF. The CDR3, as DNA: TGTGCCAGCAGTTCGGGCAGGTCCTCAGCTAACTATGGCTACACCTTC.